Listed here are 32 T cell receptor beta chains from one sample, sequenced in a study of control samples from healthy donors and cancer patients. Data came from immunoSEQ multiplex PCR; TCRdb stores just in-frame clones and leaves some out. The sample lists about 5,600 clones, approximately 84% seen once, with approximately 7.1% in the top ten. Material: formalin-fixed, paraffin-embedded tissue. These receptors all stem from a female donor with lung cancer.

The V gene is TRBV28, the J gene TRBJ2-7; 11 bases fit TRBD2. The CDR3 extends over 17 amino acids. The ends lost 4 bases at V and 0 bases at J; junction bases unmatched: 8. Germline CDR1 and CDR2: MDHEN and SYDVKM. The CDR3 spells CASSSRLAGLRSYEQYF. The CDR3 DNA reads TGTGCCAGCAGTTCGCGACTAGCGGGACTACGCTCCTACGAGCAGTACTTC.

J is TRBJ2-7 and V is TRBV7-2; TRBD1 matches 7 bases. V was pared by 3 bases and J by 7 bases, with 9 bases of the junction left unmatched. This CDR3 is 14 amino acids long. The germline V gene encodes CDR1 SGHTA and CDR2 FQGNSA. The CDR3 nucleotides read TGTGCCAGCAGCTTGGGACAGAGTTTGATAGAGCAGTACTTC. Translation gives CASSLGQSLIEQYF.

This clone was detected only a few times. V usage is TRBV28 and J usage is TRBJ2-4; D unclear. Germline values: CDR1 MDHEN, CDR2 SYDVKM. Between the trimmed V and J ends, which lost 7 bases and 0 bases, there was a span of 4 bases. The CDR3 consists of 12 residues. DNA of the CDR3: TGTGCCAGCACAGAAGCCAAAAACATTCAGTACTTC. Protein: CASTEAKNIQYF.

The CDR3 loop is CASSVLAGGSYEQYF. Written as DNA, the CDR3 is TGTGCCAGCAGTGTCCTAGCGGGAGGATCCTACGAGCAGTACTTC. The rearrangement uses TRBV6-2 or TRBV6-3 and TRBJ2-7, with 11 bases matching TRBD2. The germline CDR1 and CDR2 sequences are MNHEY and SVGEGT. V lost 5 bases and J lost 1; bases outside the gene matches: 4. This CDR3 has 15 residues.

The rearrangement joins TRBV7-2 to TRBJ2-5, with D perhaps matching TRBD2 (6 bases). Per germline, CDR1 SGHTA and CDR2 FQGNSA. Deletions cut 0 bases from V and 0 bases from J, with 14 bases between. This CDR3 is 17 amino acids long. The CDR3 loop reads CASSLAPFGGNQETQYF. In DNA form, the CDR3 reads TGTGCCAGCAGCTTAGCTCCCTTCGGGGGAAACCAAGAGACCCAGTACTTC.

The rearrangement joins TRBV25-1 to TRBJ2-2; D gene uncertain. Trimming cost V 2 bases and J 3 bases, with 4 bases left between them. Germline values: CDR1 MGHDK, CDR2 SYGVNS. The CDR3 is made up of 13 amino acids. In DNA form, the CDR3 reads TGTGCCAGCAGTGAAAGATACACCGGGGAGCTGTTTTTT. Translating it yields CASSERYTGELFF.

The rearrangement joins TRBV3-1 (or the pseudogene TRBV3-2) to TRBJ1-2; D is uncertain. V was shortened by 0 bases and J by 5 bases, with 10 bases between the two germline ends. In germline, CDR1 is LGHDT, CDR2 YNNKEL (reference sequence). The CDR3 loop spans 14 amino acids. The CDR3 loop reads CASSQDHRSYGYTF. Here the CDR3 DNA reads TGTGCCAGCAGCCAAGATCATCGAAGTTATGGCTACACCTTC.

The CDR3 DNA is TGCGCCAGCAGCTTCGCGGAGACCCAGTACTTC. It translates to CASSFAETQYF. This chain connects TRBV5-1 to TRBJ2-5, with no clear D. This CDR3 has 11 residues. Trimming took 2 bases from V and 5 from J, leaving 4 bases between them. Germline loops: CDR1 SGHRS, CDR2 YFSETQ.

This clone has a handful of counts. The rearrangement links TRBV10-2 to TRBJ1-5, with D perhaps matching TRBD1 (6 bases). The germline V gene encodes CDR1 WSHSY and CDR2 SAAADI. This CDR3 is 13 amino acids long. V was pared by 4 bases and J by 8 bases, with 12 bases between. The CDR3 loop reads CASSAGAREPQHF. The CDR3, as DNA: TGCGCCAGCAGTGCAGGGGCAAGGGAGCCCCAGCATTTT.

The chain is built from TRBV20-1 and TRBJ1-6; tentatively, D is TRBD1 (6 bases). The CDR3 runs 13 residues. Trimming shortened V by 3 bases and J by 6 bases, and 9 bases separated the two germline ends. Germline V gene data show CDR1 as DFQATT and CDR2 as SNEGSKA (reference sequence). The CDR3, as DNA: TGCAGTGCTAGTACAGGGCCTAATTCACCCCTCCACTTT. It codes for CSASTGPNSPLHF.

The rearrangement links TRBV7-6 to TRBJ2-1; D could derive from TRBD1 or TRBD2 (5 bases each). The V gene's germline CDR1 is SGHVS and CDR2 FNYEAQ. Trimming shortened V by 5 bases and J by 5 bases, and 13 bases separated the two germline ends. The CDR3 length is 14 residues. In nucleotides, the CDR3 is TGTGCCAGCAGCACCCCTGTGGGGGACAATGAGCAGTTCTTC. Its translation is CASSTPVGDNEQFF.

V usage is TRBV7-9 and J usage is TRBJ1-1; TRBD1 matches at 9 bases. Trimming removed 5 bases from V and 5 bases from J; junction bases left unmatched: 6. The CDR3 has 14 amino acids. From germline, CDR1 is SEHNR and CDR2 FQNEAQ (reference sequence). Here the CDR3 reads CASSPVDRGTEAFF. In DNA form, the CDR3 reads TGTGCCAGCAGCCCGGTGGACAGGGGTACTGAAGCTTTCTTT.

This clone has a single count. The chain employs TRBV5-1 and TRBJ2-2; possibly TRBD2 for D (5 bases). Germline values: CDR1 SGHRS, CDR2 YFSETQ. The CDR3 runs 15 residues. V shed 2 bases and J shed 4 bases, with 12 bases lying between them. The CDR3 nucleotides are TGCGCCAGCAGCTTAGTCGAGGGCGGCACCGGGGAGCTGTTTTTT. Protein: CASSLVEGGTGELFF.

The rearrangement links TRBV28 to TRBJ1-1; D possibly corresponds to TRBD1 (5 bases). CDR1 and CDR2 from the germline V gene are MDHEN and SYDVKM. V was cut by 6 bases and J by 1 base, with 15 bases left in between. This CDR3 region has 15 residues. CDR3 in DNA: TGTGCCAGCAGCTTTGGGACTAGTCCGAACACTGAAGCTTTCTTT. Protein sequence: CASSFGTSPNTEAFF.

CDR3 loop: CATSAPEGPRELFF. The CDR3 coding sequence is TGTGCCACCAGTGCCCCGGAAGGGCCAAGAGAACTGTTTTTT. The chain couples TRBV24-1 to TRBJ1-4; no definite D call. The germline V and J ends were trimmed by 5 bases and 12 bases, with 18 bases remaining between them. This CDR3 has 14 amino acids. The germline gives CDR1 KGHDR, CDR2 SFDVKD.

Worth noting for this clone: A much larger clone is a single base away; this may be a read error. Other nucleotide sequences from this sample produce the same CDR3. The V call is TRBV6-1, the J call TRBJ2-7, with D perhaps TRBD1 (5 bases). The CDR3 has 11 amino acids. The germline V gene has CDR1 MNHNS and CDR2 SASEGT. CDR3 DNA sequence: TGTGCTAGCAGTGATGGGGCCGAGCAGTACTTC. Translated: CASSDGAEQYF.

The J gene is TRBJ2-5, the V gene TRBV14; a weak D match, TRBD1 (5 bases). V was trimmed by 0 bases and J by 5 bases, leaving 13 bases between them. The CDR3 runs 15 residues. Per the germline V gene, CDR1 is SGHDN and CDR2 is FVKESK. The CDR3 loop reads CASSQELRKGETQYF. The CDR3 bases are TGTGCCAGCAGCCAAGAATTGAGGAAGGGGGAGACCCAGTACTTC.

The chain links TRBV7-3 to TRBJ2-1, with 8 bases fitting TRBD2. With 5 bases clipped from V and 8 bases from J, the junction kept 11 bases outside the gene matches. Germline V gene data show CDR1 as SGHTA and CDR2 as FQGTGA. The CDR3 has 15 residues. CDR3 residues: CASSPGSGSTYEQFF. CDR3 in DNA: TGTGCCAGCAGCCCAGGCAGCGGGAGTACATATGAGCAGTTCTTC.

The gene calls are TRBV7-6 and TRBJ2-1, with D hard to call. Germline V gene lookup returns CDR1 SGHVS and CDR2 FNYEAQ. V shed 5 bases and J shed 4 bases, with 15 bases lying between them. The CDR3 has 15 residues. The CDR3 coding sequence is TGTGCCAGCAGCGATGAGCGCAATGGGTACAATGAGCAGTTCTTC. It specifies CASSDERNGYNEQFF.

CDR3 sequence: CSVERGNEQFF. As DNA, the CDR3 is TGCAGCGTTGAAAGGGGGAATGAGCAGTTCTTC. The chain joins TRBV29-1 to TRBJ2-1; D may be TRBD1 (6 bases). The germline V gene has CDR1 SQVTM and CDR2 ANQGSEA. CDR3 length equals 11 residues. Trimming took 2 bases from V and 7 from J, leaving 6 bases between them.

This clone was observed a few times. This sample includes further DNA sequences coding for the same CDR3. This chain links TRBV7-8 with TRBJ2-7; weak D call: TRBD2 (6 bases). Between the trimmed V and J ends, which lost 2 bases and 2 bases, there was a span of 16 bases. Germline CDR1 SGHVS, CDR2 FQNEAQ. CDR3 length: 16 residues. CDR3: CASSLLGGGITYEQYF. As DNA, the CDR3 is TGTGCCAGCAGCTTATTGGGGGGAGGAATCACCTACGAGCAGTACTTC.

This clone turned up a few times. The gene calls are TRBV7-6 and TRBJ2-2, with TRBD1 matching over 9 bases. This CDR3 region has 17 residues. CDR1 and CDR2 (germline): SGHVS, FNYEAQ. V lost 4 bases, J lost 6 bases, and 12 bases stayed unmatched. CDR3 in amino acids: CASSSGRGTGRSGELFF. CDR3 DNA sequence: TGTGCCAGCAGCTCCGGCCGGGGGACAGGGAGGTCCGGGGAGCTGTTTTTT.

The chain couples TRBV9 to TRBJ2-1; the match to TRBD2 covers 14 bases. This CDR3 comprises 14 residues. CDR1 SGDLS and CDR2 YYNGEE come from the germline V gene. V dropped 0 bases and J dropped 10; count of bases not matched to a gene: 0. CDR3 nucleotides: TGTGCCAGCAGCGTAGGGACTAGCGGGAGGGAGCAGTTCTTC. It encodes CASSVGTSGREQFF.

The sample holds one count of this clone. CDR3 coding DNA: TGCGCCAGCAGCTCGGGTCCCGGGGTCCGTGGCTACACCTTC. Amino acids: CASSSGPGVRGYTF. This rearrangement joins TRBV5-1 to TRBJ1-2; unclear D gene. The CDR3 is made up of 14 amino acids. V lost 3 bases to trimming and J lost 7 bases, with 16 bases between them. Looked up from germline, CDR1 is SGHRS and CDR2 is YFSETQ.

By proportion, this clone is large. J is TRBJ2-1 and V is TRBV24-1; 8 bases line up with TRBD1. This CDR3 is built from 14 residues. Trimming cost V 8 bases and J 8 bases; bases outside gene matches: 10. The germline gives CDR1 KGHDR, CDR2 SFDVKD. Here the CDR3 DNA reads TGTGCCACCATATCGACAGGGGAACGGCATGAGCAGTTCTTC. Its translation is CATISTGERHEQFF.

V is TRBV10-2 and J is TRBJ1-2, with D possibly matching TRBD1 (5 bases). The CDR3 contains 14 residues. Germline assignment: CDR1 WSHSY and CDR2 SAAADI. The V end lost 5 bases, the J end lost 8 bases, and 18 bases lay between the germline ends. CDR3 in amino acids: CASSKTDSFDGYTF. As DNA, the CDR3 is TGCGCCAGCAGTAAGACAGACAGTTTTGACGGCTACACCTTC.

The chain recombines TRBV6-5 with TRBJ2-1; the D is unclear. The CDR3 has 13 amino acids. Trimming cost V 7 bases and J 4 bases, with 11 bases left between them. Germline V gives CDR1 MNHEY, CDR2 SVGAGI. The CDR3 is CASKAYEYNEQFF. The CDR3 DNA is TGTGCCAGCAAGGCTTACGAGTACAATGAGCAGTTCTTC.

The chain combines TRBV24-1 with TRBJ1-5; D remains ambiguous. Germline V gene lookup returns CDR1 KGHDR and CDR2 SFDVKD. Deletions cut 5 bases from V and 7 bases from J, with 11 bases between. This CDR3 region has 13 residues. This chain's CDR3 is CATSARFGQPQHF. Written as DNA, the CDR3 is TGTGCCACCAGTGCTAGGTTTGGCCAGCCCCAGCATTTT.

J is TRBJ2-1 and V is TRBV14; D may be TRBD1 or TRBD2 (5 bases each). The germline gives CDR1 SGHDN, CDR2 FVKESK. The length of the CDR3 is 15 residues. The V end lost 3 bases, the J end lost 3 bases, and 12 bases lay between the germline ends. The CDR3 sequence: CASSQVWGNYNEQFF. As DNA, the CDR3 is TGTGCCAGCAGCCAGGTTTGGGGGAACTACAATGAGCAGTTCTTC. The full variable domain, with the rest looked up from reference TRBV14 and TRBJ2-1, is EAGVTQFPSHSVIEKGQTVTLRCDPISGHDNLYWYRRVMGKEIKFLLHFVKESKQDESGMPNNRFLAERTGGTYSTLKVQPAELEDSGVYFCASSQVWGNYNEQFFGPGTRLTVL.

The chain has TRBV6-5 and TRBJ2-2, with D tentatively TRBD1 (5 bases). The germline V gene encodes CDR1 MNHEY and CDR2 SVGAGI. V was shortened by 8 bases and J by 1 base, with 8 bases between the two germline ends. CDR3 length: 13 residues. CDR3 coding DNA: TGTGCCAGCCCTGGACAGAACACCGGGGAGCTGTTTTTT. Amino acid sequence: CASPGQNTGELFF.

This clone appeared a single time. CDR3 bases: TGTGCCAGCAGCTTAAGCGCGGGAGGAAGCACAGATACGCAGTATTTT. Its translation is CASSLSAGGSTDTQYF. The chain is built from TRBV7-6 and TRBJ2-3; 8 bases line up with TRBD2. The CDR3 is 16 amino acids. Losses at the gene ends were 2 bases for V and 0 bases for J; bases not matched to a gene: 4. Germline CDR1 is SGHVS and CDR2 is FNYEAQ.

This clone was picked up a small number of times. Additional DNA sequences in this sample encode the identical CDR3. The rearrangement joins TRBV28 to TRBJ2-2; no reliable D call. There are 12 residues in the CDR3. Germline loops: CDR1 MDHEN, CDR2 SYDVKM. The V end was cut by 5 bases, the J end by 6 bases, with 7 bases between. CDR3 sequence: CASSLRAGELFF. The CDR3 nucleotides are TGTGCCAGCAGTCTAAGGGCCGGGGAGCTGTTTTTT.